This T cell receptor (beta chain) originates from a study of blood T cells in healthy people across ages. Points from the study as a whole: Investigators viewed diversity estimates from one million T cells as underestimates, the study reported.

A sample-barcoded 5' primer and a J-beta primer mix were used in a second PCR of about 7 to 12 cycles. Each cDNA molecule was tagged by a template-switch adaptor that had 12 random nucleotides. TCRdb redid the calling of the 5' RACE reads with MiXCR, one entry per CDR3 protein. There are some 1.4 million distinct CDR3 sequences in the sample; approximately 42% occur only once, and 6.5% to 10% lies in the top ten. Each sample used at least 7 million PBMCs. This CDR3 is 10 amino acids long. Germline CDR1 reads SQVTM; CDR2 reads ANQGSEA. V was trimmed by 4 bases and J by 7 bases, leaving 7 bases between them. With respect to this clonotype: The target antigen is unknown. Since no conserved phenylalanine or tryptophan closes the CDR3, a read error is the likely cause.

The source of this sequence is a woman younger than 30 in good health. The sample was blood. The rearrangement joins TRBV29-1 to TRBJ2-5, with D unresolved. DNA of the CDR3: TGCAGCGTTGGGGCCCGGACCCAGTACTCC. The encoded protein is CSVGARTQYS.